Presented here are 29 T cell receptor beta chains from one specimen sequenced in a study of cytomegalovirus exposure and HLA in healthy donors. The data were produced by immunoSEQ multiplex PCR, yet TCRdb's version contains in-frame clones alone and is incomplete. The repertoire consists of more than 150,000 clones, with more than 75% occurring once and the leading ten covering 2.5% to 3.5%. The specimen was PBMCs. The receptors come from a man in his late teens or twenties in good health and CMV-seronegative.

This chain connects TRBV5-6 to TRBJ2-7, with 10 bases aligning to TRBD1. CDR3 length: 15 amino acids. Per the germline V gene, CDR1 is SGHDT and CDR2 is YYEEEE. V was pared by 2 bases and J by 4 bases, with 6 bases of the junction left unmatched. For the CDR3, the DNA is TGTGCCAGCAGCTTTGGGTGGGACAGGGGTTACGAGCAGTACGTC. This codes for CASSFGWDRGYEQYV.

This sequence joins TRBV10-3 and TRBJ2-5; possible D gene TRBD2, 6 bases. The V gene lost 10 bases and the J gene lost 4 bases, with 22 bases spanning the gap. The germline V gene encodes CDR1 ENHRY and CDR2 SYGVKD. The CDR3 runs to 15 residues. In nucleotides, the CDR3 is TGTGCCACAAATCGCGGGTCGGGGGTTGGAGAGACCCAGTACTTC. It codes for CATNRGSGVGETQYF.

J is TRBJ2-1 and V is TRBV5-4, with D maybe TRBD2 (6 bases). Looked up from germline, CDR1 is SGHNT and CDR2 is YYREEE (reference sequence). The length of the CDR3 is 16 residues. V was pared by 3 bases and J by 8 bases, with 21 bases between. Here the CDR3 reads CASSSPGGKGTDEQFF. The DNA of the CDR3 is TGTGCCAGCAGCTCCCCTGGGGGGAAGGGGACCGATGAGCAGTTCTTC. Variable domain in full (rest from reference TRBV5-4 and TRBJ2-1): ETGVTQSPTHLIKTRGQQVTLRCSSQSGHNTVSWYQQALGQGPQFIFQYYREEENGRGNFPPRFSGLQFPNYSSELNVNALELDDSALYLCASSSPGGKGTDEQFFGPGTRLTVL.

V is TRBV19 and J is TRBJ1-2, with 7 bases matching TRBD1. Germline CDR1 is LNHDA and CDR2 is SQIVND (reference sequence). The length of the CDR3 is 13 residues. Trimming took 6 bases from V and 8 from J; bases not matched to a gene: 9. The CDR3 sequence: CASSPGTERGYTF. CDR3 in DNA: TGTGCCAGTAGCCCGGGGACAGAGAGAGGCTACACCTTC.

The chain combines TRBV5-8 with TRBJ1-1; D perhaps matches TRBD1 (5 bases). The germline V gene encodes CDR1 SGHTS and CDR2 YDEGEE. CDR3 size: 13 residues. The germline V and J ends were trimmed by 2 bases and 4 bases, with 9 bases remaining between them. This CDR3 is CASSLSGGTEAFF. The CDR3 coding sequence is TGTGCCAGCAGCTTATCGGGGGGCACTGAAGCTTTCTTT. The full variable domain, rest sourced from reference TRBV5-8 and TRBJ1-1, is EAGVTQSPTHLIKTRGQQATLRCSPISGHTSVYWYQQALGLGLQFLLWYDEGEERNRGNFPPRFSGRQFPNYSSELNVNALELEDSALYLCASSLSGGTEAFFGQGTRLTVV.

The gene calls are TRBV13 and TRBJ2-1; 9 nucleotides match TRBD2. This CDR3 comprises 16 residues. The germline CDR1 and CDR2 sequences are PRHDT and FYEKMQ (reference sequence). Losses at the gene ends were 1 base for V and 10 bases for J; bases not matched to a gene: 11. As DNA, the CDR3 is TGTGCCAGCAGCTTAGTGTCGCGGGGGGGCCGGAGAGAGCAGTTCTTC. Its translation: CASSLVSRGGRREQFF.

This clone has only one observation. This chain connects TRBV11-2 to TRBJ2-7; 7 positions agree with TRBD1. Germline loops: CDR1 SGHAT, CDR2 FQNNGV. This CDR3 is built from 16 residues. Trimming cost V 4 bases and J 3 bases; bases outside gene matches: 12. CDR3 DNA: TGTGCCAGCAGCTACCACACAGGGGACCTCGTCTACGAGCAGTACGTC. Its translation: CASSYHTGDLVYEQYV.

The gene calls are TRBV5-8 and TRBJ1-1; no clear D gene. Trimming cost V 0 bases and J 6 bases, with 12 bases left between them. This CDR3 is 14 amino acids long. CDR1 and CDR2 (germline): SGHTS, YDEGEE. The chain's CDR3 is CASSLEPVSPEAFF. CDR3 nucleotides: TGTGCCAGCAGCTTGGAACCGGTTAGCCCTGAAGCTTTCTTT.

The chain couples TRBV14 to TRBJ2-3, with D possibly TRBD2 on 6 matching bases. V dropped 4 bases and J dropped 0 bases, with 11 bases sitting between them. The CDR3 has 15 amino acids. Germline CDR1 reads SGHDN; CDR2 reads FVKESK. CDR3 sequence reads: CASSPGVASTDTQYF. The CDR3 DNA follows: TGTGCCAGCAGCCCGGGGGTAGCGAGCACAGATACGCAGTATTTT.

The chain joins TRBV5-1 to TRBJ2-7, with 10 bases lining up with TRBD1. CDR1 SGHRS and CDR2 YFSETQ come from the germline V gene. The CDR3 loop spans 14 amino acids. V lost 4 bases, J lost 6 bases, and 7 bases stayed unmatched. The CDR3 protein is CASSIRQGAGEQYV. The CDR3 bases are TGCGCCAGCAGCATTCGACAGGGGGCTGGCGAGCAGTACGTC.

The chain is built from TRBV2 and TRBJ2-7; TRBD2 is a possible D gene (6 bases). With 7 bases removed from V and 4 bases from J, the gap between germline ends came to 23 bases. CDR3 length: 16 amino acids. Looked up from germline, CDR1 is SNHLY and CDR2 is FYNNEI. CDR3 region: CASTKIPAGMAYEQYF. The DNA of the CDR3 is TGTGCCAGCACCAAGATTCCCGCGGGGATGGCATACGAGCAGTACTTC.

This chain uses TRBV28 with TRBJ2-3, with 7 bases fitting TRBD2. The CDR3 runs 13 residues. Germline V gives CDR1 MDHEN, CDR2 SYDVKM. V lost 3 bases, J lost 5 bases, and 2 bases stayed unmatched. Written as DNA, the CDR3 is TGTGCCAGCAGTTTCCCGGGGGGAGATACGCAGTATTTT. This gives the protein CASSFPGGDTQYF. The full variable domain, completed using reference TRBV28 and TRBJ2-3, is DVKVTQSSRYLVKRTGEKVFLECVQDMDHENMFWYRQDPGLGLRLIYFSYDVKMKEKGDIPEGYSVSREKKERFSLILESASTNQTSMYLCASSFPGGDTQYFGPGTRLTVL.

V is TRBV30 and J is TRBJ2-1; 8 bases are shared with TRBD1. CDR1 is GTSNPN, CDR2 SVGIG, per germline (reference sequence). The V segment lost 5 bases and the J segment 0 bases; nucleotides outside the gene matches: 21. The CDR3 has 20 residues. The CDR3 reads CAWDFFRGLGKVSSYNEQFF. The DNA for the CDR3 is TGTGCCTGGGACTTTTTCAGGGGGCTCGGGAAGGTTAGCTCCTACAATGAGCAGTTCTTC.

The rearrangement joins TRBV28 to TRBJ1-1; D might be TRBD1 (5 bases). Trimming removed 4 bases at V and 1 base at J, with 10 bases between. Germline-derived CDR1 and CDR2 are MDHEN and SYDVKM. The CDR3 loop spans 14 amino acids. Here the CDR3 reads CASSSSRGNTEAFF. In DNA, the CDR3 is TGTGCCAGCAGTTCCTCTAGGGGGAACACTGAAGCTTTCTTT.

V gene TRBV29-1 combines with J gene TRBJ1-2, with D maybe TRBD1 (5 bases). The CDR3 extends over 13 amino acids. Germline lookup yields CDR1 SQVTM and CDR2 ANQGSEA. Trimming shortened V by 3 bases and J by 8 bases, and 16 bases separated the two germline ends. This CDR3 is CSVERGDLYGYTF. Here the CDR3 DNA reads TGCAGCGTTGAGCGGGGGGACCTCTACGGCTACACCTTC.

The chain couples TRBV7-9 to TRBJ1-1; possibly TRBD1 for D (6 bases). Trimming took off 0 bases at V and 3 bases at J, with 11 bases between the two ends. The CDR3 consists of 15 residues. Germline V gene lookup returns CDR1 SEHNR and CDR2 FQNEAQ (reference sequence). The chain's CDR3 is CASSLAQGLDTEAFF. Here the CDR3 DNA reads TGTGCCAGCAGCTTAGCCCAGGGGCTGGACACTGAAGCTTTCTTT. The full variable domain, completed using reference TRBV7-9 and TRBJ1-1, is DTGVSQNPRHKITKRGQNVTFRCDPISEHNRLYWYRQTLGQGPEFLTYFQNEAQLEKSRLLSDRFSAERPKGSFSTLEIQRTEQGDSAMYLCASSLAQGLDTEAFFGQGTRLTVV.

This clone has more than one count but fewer than ten. The chain combines TRBV27 with TRBJ2-7, with 10 bases matching TRBD2. The CDR3 spans 14 residues. Per germline, CDR1 MNHEY and CDR2 SMNVEV (reference sequence). V lost 5 bases to trimming and J lost 6 bases; unmatched junction nucleotides: 7. The CDR3 is CASSIAGGRSEQYF. Written as DNA, the CDR3 is TGTGCCAGCAGTATAGCGGGAGGTAGATCCGAGCAGTACTTC.

The J gene is TRBJ1-2, the V gene TRBV7-9, with a weak D call TRBD1 (6 bases). Germline CDR1 reads SEHNR; CDR2 reads FQNEAQ (reference sequence). There are 14 residues in the CDR3. Between the trimmed V and J ends, which lost 1 base and 6 bases, there was a span of 12 bases. CDR3 nucleotides: TGTGCCAGCAGCTTAGGGCTGGGGGCGGATGGCTACACCTTC. Protein product: CASSLGLGADGYTF.

CDR3 coding DNA: TGCAGCGTTGTGGAGGTTGGGCGACCCTACAATGAGCAGTTCTTC. This translates into CSVVEVGRPYNEQFF. V gene TRBV29-1 combines with J gene TRBJ2-1; tentative D call: TRBD2 (5 bases). CDR1 is SQVTM, CDR2 ANQGSEA, per germline. CDR3 length: 15 amino acids. With 4 bases removed from V and 2 bases from J, the gap between germline ends came to 15 bases.

The chain links TRBV6-1 to TRBJ1-5; 8 nucleotides match TRBD1. With 0 bases clipped from V and 4 bases from J, the junction kept 5 bases outside the gene matches. Germline V gene data show CDR1 as MNHNS and CDR2 as SASEGT. This CDR3 is built from 16 residues. CDR3 residues: CASSEATGVGNQPQHF. In DNA, the CDR3 is TGTGCCAGCAGTGAAGCGACAGGGGTGGGGAATCAGCCCCAGCATTTT.

The chain couples TRBV5-4 to TRBJ1-4; 10 nucleotides align to TRBD1. This CDR3 region has 15 residues. The germline V gene encodes CDR1 SGHNT and CDR2 YYREEE (reference sequence). With 2 bases clipped from V and 8 bases from J, the junction kept 6 bases outside the gene matches. The CDR3 nucleotides are TGTGCCAGCAGCTTAACCGGGACAGGGGAAGAAAAACTGTTTTTT. Translating it yields CASSLTGTGEEKLFF.

The chain joins TRBV5-1 to TRBJ2-3; weak D call: TRBD2 (6 bases). V lost 1 base and J 1 base, leaving 10 bases between the germline ends. This CDR3 is 15 amino acids long. From germline, CDR1 is SGHRS and CDR2 YFSETQ. The CDR3 is CASSLIERGTDTQYF. CDR3 sequence (DNA): TGCGCCAGCAGCTTGATTGAGCGGGGCACAGATACGCAGTATTTT. Variable domain in full (rest from reference TRBV5-1 and TRBJ2-3): KAGVTQTPRYLIKTRGQQVTLSCSPISGHRSVSWYQQTPGQGLQFLFEYFSETQRNKGNFPGRFSGRQFSNSRSEMNVSTLELGDSALYLCASSLIERGTDTQYFGPGTRLTVL.

CDR3 coding DNA: TGTGCCAGCAGCCCCCAGGGGCGGGTTCAGGCAGATACGCAGTATTTT. Its protein product is CASSPQGRVQADTQYF. The chain uses TRBV4-2 and TRBJ2-3; D perhaps matches TRBD1 (6 bases). Trimming cost V 4 bases and J 4 bases, with 18 bases left between them. The germline V gene has CDR1 LGHNA and CDR2 YNFKEQ. CDR3 length: 16 residues.

The chain recombines TRBV29-1 with TRBJ2-7; 12 nucleotides line up with TRBD1. V trimming: 5 bases; J trimming: 2 bases; junction bases outside the gene matches: 10. The length of the CDR3 is 16 residues. From germline, CDR1 is SQVTM and CDR2 ANQGSEA. CDR3 bases: TGCAGCGTTAATTTAGGGGACAGGGGGCAACCCTACGAGCAGTACTTC. It is translated as CSVNLGDRGQPYEQYF.

A few counts support this clone. The chain is built from TRBV27 and TRBJ2-1; possibly TRBD1 for D (6 bases). The CDR3 loop spans 19 amino acids. V shed 5 bases and J shed 4 bases, with 27 bases lying between them. CDR1 and CDR2 from the germline V gene are MNHEY and SMNVEV (reference sequence). The CDR3 nucleotides are TGTGCCAGCAGTCCCGACTTCTCATCCAGGGGCTTCGCGTACAATGAGCAGTTCTTC. It translates to CASSPDFSSRGFAYNEQFF.

This clone was counted between two and nine times. The rearrangement uses TRBV11-1 and TRBJ2-7; 7 bases agree with TRBD1. The CDR3 extends over 14 amino acids. Germline CDR1 is SGHAT and CDR2 is FQDESV (reference sequence). Trimming at V came to 5 bases and at J to 1 base, leaving 5 bases not matched to a gene. The CDR3 is CASSRQGRSYEQYV. CDR3 bases: TGTGCCAGCAGCAGACAGGGTCGGTCCTACGAGCAGTACGTC.

The chain employs TRBV27 and TRBJ2-3, with 10 nucleotides matching TRBD2. CDR3 length: 13 residues. Trimming cost V 6 bases and J 8 bases; bases outside gene matches: 5. Germline assignment: CDR1 MNHEY and CDR2 SMNVEV (reference sequence). CDR3 residues: CASSPLAGPTQYF. In nucleotides, the CDR3 is TGTGCCAGCAGCCCACTAGCGGGGCCTACGCAGTATTTT.

The chain uses TRBV28 and TRBJ1-1; the D is unclear. This CDR3 has 13 residues. Germline V lookup: CDR1 MDHEN, CDR2 SYDVKM. V was pared by 6 bases and J by 6 bases, with 14 bases between. The CDR3, as DNA: TGTGCCAGCAGCCTTATGGGAGGTCCTGAAGCTTTCTTT. It specifies CASSLMGGPEAFF.

This sequence joins TRBV5-4 and TRBJ2-1, with 8 bases fitting TRBD1. The J segment lost 9 bases and the V segment lost 3 bases, leaving 11 bases of the junction unmatched. Germline CDR1 and CDR2: SGHNT and YYREEE (reference sequence). The CDR3 covers 15 residues. For the CDR3, the DNA is TGTGCCAGCAGCTCCCCGGGACAGGCAAGTAGTGAGCAGTTCTTC. The encoded protein is CASSSPGQASSEQFF.